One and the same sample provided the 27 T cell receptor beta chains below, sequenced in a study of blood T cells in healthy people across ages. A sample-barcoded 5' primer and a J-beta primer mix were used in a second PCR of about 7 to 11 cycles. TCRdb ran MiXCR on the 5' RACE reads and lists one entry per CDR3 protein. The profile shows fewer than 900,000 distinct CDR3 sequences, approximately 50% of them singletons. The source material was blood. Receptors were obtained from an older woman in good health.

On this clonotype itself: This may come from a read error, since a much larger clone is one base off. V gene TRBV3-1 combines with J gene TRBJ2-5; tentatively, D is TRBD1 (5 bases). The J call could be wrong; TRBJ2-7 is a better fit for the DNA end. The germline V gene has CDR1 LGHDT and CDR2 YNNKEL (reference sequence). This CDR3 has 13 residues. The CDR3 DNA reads TGTGCCAGCAGCCAAGTGGCAGGGATCGAGCAGTACTTC. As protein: CASSQVAGIEQYF.

In DNA, the CDR3 is TGTGCCAGCAGCTTCGCTAGGTGGAGTGCCTACGAGCAGTACTTC. Protein product: CASSFARWSAYEQYF. The chain employs TRBV5-6 and TRBJ2-5; D gene uncertain. Judging by the DNA end, TRBJ2-7 fits better; the J call may be wrong. CDR1 is SGHDT and CDR2 is YYEEEE in the germline V gene. There are 15 residues in the CDR3.

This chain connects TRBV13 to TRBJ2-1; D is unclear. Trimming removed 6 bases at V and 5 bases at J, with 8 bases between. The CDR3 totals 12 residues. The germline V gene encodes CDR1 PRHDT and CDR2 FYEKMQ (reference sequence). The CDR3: CASRTFNNEQFF. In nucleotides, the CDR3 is TGTGCCAGCAGGACTTTCAACAATGAGCAGTTCTTC.

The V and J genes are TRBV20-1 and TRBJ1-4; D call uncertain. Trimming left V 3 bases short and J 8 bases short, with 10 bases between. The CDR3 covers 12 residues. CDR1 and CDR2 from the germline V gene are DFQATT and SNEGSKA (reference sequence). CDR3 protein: CSARAGGEKLFF. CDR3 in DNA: TGCAGTGCTAGGGCAGGAGGGGAAAAACTGTTTTTT.

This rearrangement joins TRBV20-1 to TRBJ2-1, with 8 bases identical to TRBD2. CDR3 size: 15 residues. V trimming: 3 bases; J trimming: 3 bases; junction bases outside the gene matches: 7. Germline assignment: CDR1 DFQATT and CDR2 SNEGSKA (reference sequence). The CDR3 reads CSASGRALVYNEQFF. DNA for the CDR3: TGCAGTGCTAGCGGGAGGGCCCTAGTCTACAATGAGCAGTTCTTC.

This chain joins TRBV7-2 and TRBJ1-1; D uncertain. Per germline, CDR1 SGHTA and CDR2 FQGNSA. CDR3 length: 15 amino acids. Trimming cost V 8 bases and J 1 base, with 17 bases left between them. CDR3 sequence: CASSSWGVANTEAFF. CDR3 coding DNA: TGTGCCAGCTCGTCCTGGGGAGTGGCGAACACTGAAGCTTTCTTT.

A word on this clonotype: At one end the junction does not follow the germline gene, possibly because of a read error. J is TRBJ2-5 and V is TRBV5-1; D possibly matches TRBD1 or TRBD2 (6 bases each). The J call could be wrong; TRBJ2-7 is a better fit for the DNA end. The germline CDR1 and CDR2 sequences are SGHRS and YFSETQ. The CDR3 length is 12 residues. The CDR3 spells CVSSSGGVEQYF. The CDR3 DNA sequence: TGCGTCAGCAGTTCCGGGGGCGTCGAGCAGTACTTC.

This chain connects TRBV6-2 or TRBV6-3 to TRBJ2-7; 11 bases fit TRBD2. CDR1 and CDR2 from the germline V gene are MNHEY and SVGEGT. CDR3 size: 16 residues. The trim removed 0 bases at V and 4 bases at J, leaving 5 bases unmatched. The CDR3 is CASSYSLAGGRYEQYF. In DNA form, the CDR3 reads TGTGCCAGCAGTTACTCCCTAGCGGGAGGACGTTACGAGCAGTACTTC.

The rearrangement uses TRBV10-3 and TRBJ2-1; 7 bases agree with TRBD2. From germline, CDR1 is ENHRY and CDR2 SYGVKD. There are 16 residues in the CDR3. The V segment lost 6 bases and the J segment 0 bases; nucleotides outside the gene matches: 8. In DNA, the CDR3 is TGTGCCATCAGGGACCCTCTAGCGGACTCCTACAATGAGCAGTTCTTC. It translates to CAIRDPLADSYNEQFF.

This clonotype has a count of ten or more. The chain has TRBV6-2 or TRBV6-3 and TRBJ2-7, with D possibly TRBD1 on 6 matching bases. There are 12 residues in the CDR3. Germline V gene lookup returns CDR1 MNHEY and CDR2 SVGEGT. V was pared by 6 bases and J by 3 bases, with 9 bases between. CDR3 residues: CASRTGGYEQYF. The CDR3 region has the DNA TGTGCCAGCAGGACAGGAGGCTACGAGCAGTACTTC.

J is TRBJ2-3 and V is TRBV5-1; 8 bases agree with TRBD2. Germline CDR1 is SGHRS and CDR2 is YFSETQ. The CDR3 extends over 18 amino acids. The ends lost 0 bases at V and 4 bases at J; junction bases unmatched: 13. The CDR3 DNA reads TGCGCCAGCAGCTTGGCTCTCGGGACTAGACAGACTGCAGATACGCAGTATTTT. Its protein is CASSLALGTRQTADTQYF.

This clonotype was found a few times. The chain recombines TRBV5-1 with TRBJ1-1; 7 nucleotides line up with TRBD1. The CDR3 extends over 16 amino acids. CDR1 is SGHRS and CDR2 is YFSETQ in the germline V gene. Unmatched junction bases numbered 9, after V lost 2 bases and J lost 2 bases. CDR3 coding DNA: TGCGCCAGCAGCTTCACCCGGGACAGTTCTAACACTGAAGCTTTCTTT. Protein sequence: CASSFTRDSSNTEAFF. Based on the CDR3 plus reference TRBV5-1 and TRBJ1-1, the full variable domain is KAGVTQTPRYLIKTRGQQVTLSCSPISGHRSVSWYQQTPGQGLQFLFEYFSETQRNKGNFPGRFSGRQFSNSRSEMNVSTLELGDSALYLCASSFTRDSSNTEAFFGQGTRLTVV.

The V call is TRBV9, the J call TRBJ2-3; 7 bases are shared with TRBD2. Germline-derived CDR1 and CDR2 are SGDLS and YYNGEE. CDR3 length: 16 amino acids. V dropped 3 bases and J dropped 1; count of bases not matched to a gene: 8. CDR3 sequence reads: CASSASQRDGTDTQYF. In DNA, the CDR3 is TGTGCCAGCAGCGCGTCTCAGCGGGACGGCACAGATACGCAGTATTTT.

The CDR3, as DNA: TGTGCCAGCAGCCAGCAGGGGGAAGAAACTGAAGCTTTCTTT. This sequence encodes CASSQQGEETEAFF. The chain has TRBV2 and TRBJ1-1; 7 positions match TRBD1. The V gene end was trimmed by 6 bases and the J gene end by 5 bases; junction bases not matched to a gene: 9. Germline assignment: CDR1 SNHLY and CDR2 FYNNEI. The CDR3 has 14 residues.

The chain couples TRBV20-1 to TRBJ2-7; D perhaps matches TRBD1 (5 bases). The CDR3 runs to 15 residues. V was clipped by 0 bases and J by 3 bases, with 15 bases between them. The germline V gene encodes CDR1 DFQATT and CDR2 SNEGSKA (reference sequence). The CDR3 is CSARDPVGAYYEQYF. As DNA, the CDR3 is TGCAGTGCTAGAGATCCAGTAGGGGCCTACTACGAGCAGTACTTC.

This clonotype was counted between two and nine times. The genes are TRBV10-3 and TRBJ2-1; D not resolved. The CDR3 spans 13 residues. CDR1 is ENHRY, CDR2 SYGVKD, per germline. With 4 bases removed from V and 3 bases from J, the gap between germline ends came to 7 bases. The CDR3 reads CAISGRNYNEQFF. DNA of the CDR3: TGTGCCATCAGTGGACGGAACTACAATGAGCAGTTCTTC.

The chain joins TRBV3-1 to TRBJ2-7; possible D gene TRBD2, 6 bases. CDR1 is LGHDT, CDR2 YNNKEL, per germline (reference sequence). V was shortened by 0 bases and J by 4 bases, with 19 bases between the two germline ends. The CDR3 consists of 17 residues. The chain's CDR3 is CASSQDSGAGPGYEQYF. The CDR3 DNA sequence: TGTGCCAGCAGCCAAGACTCCGGGGCGGGACCCGGGTACGAGCAGTACTTC.

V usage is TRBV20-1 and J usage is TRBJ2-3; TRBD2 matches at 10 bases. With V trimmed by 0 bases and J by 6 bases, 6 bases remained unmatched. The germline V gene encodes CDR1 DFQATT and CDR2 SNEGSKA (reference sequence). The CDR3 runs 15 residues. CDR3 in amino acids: CSARESSGSFDTQYF. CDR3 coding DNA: TGCAGTGCTAGAGAATCTAGCGGGAGCTTTGATACGCAGTATTTT.

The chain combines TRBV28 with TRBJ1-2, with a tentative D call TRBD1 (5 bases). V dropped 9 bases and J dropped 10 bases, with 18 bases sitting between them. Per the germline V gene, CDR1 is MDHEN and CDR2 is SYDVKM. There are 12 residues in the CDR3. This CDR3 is CASLAGTLLYTF. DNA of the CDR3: TGTGCCAGTCTGGCGGGGACCCTACTCTACACCTTC.

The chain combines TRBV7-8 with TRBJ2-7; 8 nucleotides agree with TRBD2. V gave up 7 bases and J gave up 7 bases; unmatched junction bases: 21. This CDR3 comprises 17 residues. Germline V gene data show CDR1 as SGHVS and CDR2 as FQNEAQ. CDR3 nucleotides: TGTGCCAGCATGGACCTAGCGGGTAGGAGCTCCTACAATGAGCAGTACTTC. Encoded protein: CASMDLAGRSSYNEQYF. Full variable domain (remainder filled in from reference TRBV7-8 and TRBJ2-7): GAGVSQSPRYKVAKRGQDVALRCDPISGHVSLFWYQQALGQGPEFLTYFQNEAQLDKSGLPSDRFFAERPEGSVSTLKIQRTQQEDSAVYLCASMDLAGRSSYNEQYFGPGTRLTVT.

The CDR3 coding sequence is TGTGCCAGCACCGATGACGGGGGGATGGATACGCAGTATTTT. It specifies CASTDDGGMDTQYF. The rearrangement links TRBV7-9 to TRBJ2-3, with 7 bases fitting TRBD2. The J segment lost 6 bases and the V segment lost 7 bases, leaving 10 bases of the junction unmatched. Germline assignment: CDR1 SEHNR and CDR2 FQNEAQ (reference sequence). The CDR3 is made up of 14 amino acids.

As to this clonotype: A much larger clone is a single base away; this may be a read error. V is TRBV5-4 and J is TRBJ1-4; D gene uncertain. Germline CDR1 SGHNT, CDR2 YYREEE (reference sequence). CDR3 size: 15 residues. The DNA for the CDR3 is TGTGCCGGCAGCTTTGCCCACTCAACTAATGAAAAACTGTTTTTT. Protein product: CAGSFAHSTNEKLFF.

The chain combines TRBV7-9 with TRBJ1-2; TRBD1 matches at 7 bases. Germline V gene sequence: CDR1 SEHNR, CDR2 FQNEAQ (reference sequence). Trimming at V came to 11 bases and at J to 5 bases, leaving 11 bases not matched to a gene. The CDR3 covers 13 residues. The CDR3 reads CAGRTGPEYGYTF. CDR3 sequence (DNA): TGTGCCGGTCGGACAGGCCCTGAGTATGGCTACACCTTC.

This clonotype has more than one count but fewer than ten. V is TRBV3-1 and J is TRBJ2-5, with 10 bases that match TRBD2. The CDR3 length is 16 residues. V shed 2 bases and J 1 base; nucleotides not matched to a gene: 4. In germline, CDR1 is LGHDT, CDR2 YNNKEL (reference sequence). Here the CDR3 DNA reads TGTGCCAGCAGCCAAAGGGTAGCGGGAGGCCAAGAGACCCAGTACTTC. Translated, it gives CASSQRVAGGQETQYF.

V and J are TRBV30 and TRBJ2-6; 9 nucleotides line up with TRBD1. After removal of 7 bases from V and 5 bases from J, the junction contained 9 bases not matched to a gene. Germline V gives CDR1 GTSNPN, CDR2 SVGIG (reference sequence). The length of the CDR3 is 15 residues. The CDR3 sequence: CASGTGSSWANVLTF. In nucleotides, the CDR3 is TGTGCCTCCGGGACAGGGAGCTCCTGGGCCAACGTCCTGACTTTC.

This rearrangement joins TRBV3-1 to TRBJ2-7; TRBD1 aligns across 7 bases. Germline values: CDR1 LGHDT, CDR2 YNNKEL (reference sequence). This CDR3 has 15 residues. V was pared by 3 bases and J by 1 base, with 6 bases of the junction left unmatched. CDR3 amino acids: CASSHNPTGSYEQYF. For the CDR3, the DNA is TGTGCCAGCAGCCATAATCCGACAGGGTCCTACGAGCAGTACTTC.

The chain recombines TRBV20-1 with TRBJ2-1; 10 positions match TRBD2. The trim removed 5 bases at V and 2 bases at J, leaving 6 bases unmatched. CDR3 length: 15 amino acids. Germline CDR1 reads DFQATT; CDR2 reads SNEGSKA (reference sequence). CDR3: CSAPIAGGPYNEQFF. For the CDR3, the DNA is TGCAGTGCTCCAATAGCGGGAGGACCCTACAATGAGCAGTTCTTC.